The 22 T cell receptor beta chains reported below all come from one sample, sequenced in a study of blood T cell repertoires in COVID-19. Here immunoSEQ multiplex PCR was the method, and the copy in TCRdb shows in-frame clones only, minus some. This table has fewer than 110,000 clones, more than 75% appearing once. Sequencing used peripheral blood. The receptors here all came from a human donor in a cohort sampled during active COVID-19.

V usage is TRBV19 and J usage is TRBJ2-3; 8 positions agree with TRBD1. V shed 0 bases and J 2 bases; nucleotides not matched to a gene: 4. Germline loops: CDR1 LNHDA, CDR2 SQIVND (reference sequence). The length of the CDR3 is 16 residues. In DNA, the CDR3 is TGTGCCAGTAGTATAGACTCGGGACAGGTCACAGATACGCAGTATTTT. It codes for CASSIDSGQVTDTQYF.

The V and J genes are TRBV5-6 and TRBJ1-2, with D possibly being TRBD1 (6 bases). Germline V gene lookup returns CDR1 SGHDT and CDR2 YYEEEE. The CDR3 has 14 residues. Trimming shortened V by 0 bases and J by 4 bases, and 10 bases separated the two germline ends. The CDR3 region is CASSLDRVVYGYTF. In DNA form, the CDR3 reads TGTGCCAGCAGCTTGGACAGGGTAGTCTATGGCTACACCTTC.

This CDR3 reads CASSIRAGDQPQHF. The CDR3, as DNA: TGTGCCAGTAGTATTAGGGCCGGGGATCAGCCCCAGCATTTT. The chain uses TRBV19 and TRBJ1-5; D gene unclear. This CDR3 has 14 amino acids. Trimming removed 3 bases at V and 5 bases at J, with 11 bases between. The germline V gene encodes CDR1 LNHDA and CDR2 SQIVND (reference sequence).

The chain couples TRBV6-4 to TRBJ2-1; TRBD1 aligns across 7 bases. The CDR3 contains 13 residues. Looked up from germline, CDR1 is MRHNA and CDR2 is SNTAGT. V was clipped by 5 bases and J by 7 bases; unmatched bases: 5. For the CDR3, the DNA is TGTGCCAGCAGTCGGGACAGCCTGAATGAGCAGTTCTTC. Translating it yields CASSRDSLNEQFF.

V and J are TRBV5-1 and TRBJ1-5; possible D gene TRBD1, 6 bases. V was pared by 0 bases and J by 6 bases, with 13 bases between. Looked up from germline, CDR1 is SGHRS and CDR2 is YFSETQ. The CDR3 is 15 residues long. This CDR3 is CASSLDGEGGQPQHF. DNA for the CDR3: TGCGCCAGCAGCTTGGACGGGGAAGGGGGTCAGCCCCAGCATTTT.

This clone was found once. The V gene is TRBV5-4, the J gene TRBJ2-3; D possibly corresponds to TRBD2 (5 bases). Trimming removed 4 bases at V and 7 bases at J, with 13 bases between. CDR1 is SGHNT and CDR2 is YYREEE in the germline V gene (reference sequence). This CDR3 comprises 13 residues. In DNA form, the CDR3 reads TGTGCCAGCAGCGCGGGTGGACTTCATACGCAGTATTTT. It encodes CASSAGGLHTQYF.

This chain links TRBV7-2 with TRBJ2-1, with D perhaps TRBD1 (6 bases). The CDR3 contains 15 residues. The germline V gene encodes CDR1 SGHTA and CDR2 FQGNSA. Trimming pared 5 bases from V and 8 bases from J, leaving 19 bases between. CDR3 coding DNA: TGTGCCAGCAGCCCACCGTGGGGCAGGGGCGATGAGCAGTTCTTC. It specifies CASSPPWGRGDEQFF. Looking up the rest from reference TRBV7-2 and TRBJ2-1 gives the full variable domain: GAGVSQSPSNKVTEKGKDVELRCDPISGHTALYWYRQSLGQGLEFLIYFQGNSAPDKSGLPSDRFSAERTGGSVSTLTIQRTQQEDSAVYLCASSPPWGRGDEQFFGPGTRLTVL.

The J gene is TRBJ2-7, the V gene TRBV18; 9 bases align to TRBD2. This CDR3 is built from 15 residues. With V trimmed by 3 bases and J by 0 bases, 3 bases remained unmatched. Germline V gene sequence: CDR1 KGHSH, CDR2 LQKENI. CDR3 in amino acids: CASSPSGGSSYEQYF. CDR3 in DNA: TGTGCCAGCTCACCTAGCGGGGGATCCTCCTACGAGCAGTACTTC.

J is TRBJ1-6 and V is TRBV25-1; D perhaps matches TRBD1 (6 bases). V lost 2 bases to trimming and J lost 7 bases, with 9 bases between them. The CDR3 runs to 14 residues. Germline CDR1 is MGHDK and CDR2 is SYGVNS. In nucleotides, the CDR3 is TGTGCCAGCAGTGAAAGGCAGGGGAATTCACCCCTCCACTTT. Protein: CASSERQGNSPLHF.

The chain is built from TRBV7-6 and TRBJ2-5, with 12 positions matching TRBD2. V lost 1 base to trimming and J lost 5 bases; unmatched junction nucleotides: 8. From germline, CDR1 is SGHVS and CDR2 FNYEAQ. The CDR3 consists of 17 residues. The CDR3 loop reads CASSLGLAGAGMETQYF. As DNA, the CDR3 is TGTGCCAGCAGCTTAGGACTAGCGGGGGCCGGAATGGAGACCCAGTACTTC.

The CDR3 loop reads CAWIPPDGRSGNTIYF. CDR3 bases: TGTGCCTGGATCCCCCCCGATGGCAGGTCTGGAAACACCATATATTTT. The chain recombines TRBV30 with TRBJ1-3; D remains unclear. The CDR3 consists of 16 residues. The V and J ends lost 4 bases and 1 base respectively, with 17 bases between them. Germline CDR1 and CDR2: GTSNPN and SVGIG (reference sequence).

The genes are TRBV18 and TRBJ1-5; D remains ambiguous. Trimming took off 6 bases at V and 5 bases at J, with 11 bases between the two ends. The CDR3 is 13 amino acids. Germline CDR1 KGHSH, CDR2 LQKENI. CDR3 sequence: CASSPGSDQPQHF. The DNA for the CDR3 is TGTGCCAGCTCCCCAGGCTCCGATCAGCCCCAGCATTTT.

The chain couples TRBV7-9 to TRBJ1-1, with no clear D. The CDR3 is 12 residues long. Trimming shortened V by 5 bases and J by 6 bases, and 10 bases separated the two germline ends. The V gene's germline CDR1 is SEHNR and CDR2 FQNEAQ (reference sequence). Here the CDR3 DNA reads TGTGCCAGCAGCCCCCGGGAATCTGAAGCTTTCTTT. It is translated as CASSPRESEAFF.

The chain recombines TRBV6-2 or TRBV6-3 with TRBJ2-5; 7 positions agree with TRBD2. The CDR3 runs 16 residues. Trimming took 2 bases from V and 4 from J; bases not matched to a gene: 10. CDR1 and CDR2 from the germline V gene are MNHEY and SVGEGT. The CDR3 coding sequence is TGTGCCAGCAGTTACGGGGCAGGGAGGGAAGTAGAGACCCAGTACTTC. Protein product: CASSYGAGREVETQYF.

The chain uses TRBV7-2 and TRBJ2-3, with D perhaps TRBD2 (5 bases). The CDR3 consists of 15 residues. Germline V CDR1 and CDR2: SGHTA, FQGNSA. The V and J ends lost 2 bases and 3 bases respectively, with 12 bases between them. Here the CDR3 DNA reads TGTGCCAGCAGCTTACGGCGGCGGGCAACAGATACGCAGTATTTT. It yields the protein CASSLRRRATDTQYF.

The chain employs TRBV7-8 and TRBJ2-5; tentative D call: TRBD2 (5 bases). The CDR3 is made up of 15 amino acids. The V end was cut by 5 bases, the J end by 5 bases, with 18 bases between. Germline V gene sequence: CDR1 SGHVS, CDR2 FQNEAQ. The CDR3 DNA reads TGTGCCAGCAGCCCGAGCGGCATGTACGGGGAGACCCAGTACTTC. Amino acids: CASSPSGMYGETQYF. Full variable domain (missing parts from reference TRBV7-8 and TRBJ2-5): GAGVSQSPRYKVAKRGQDVALRCDPISGHVSLFWYQQALGQGPEFLTYFQNEAQLDKSGLPSDRFFAERPEGSVSTLKIQRTQQEDSAVYLCASSPSGMYGETQYFGPGTRLLVL.

This rearrangement joins TRBV2 to TRBJ2-2; 10 bases are shared with TRBD2. There are 15 residues in the CDR3. Germline V gene sequence: CDR1 SNHLY, CDR2 FYNNEI. V lost 6 bases, J lost 6 bases, and 7 bases stayed unmatched. For the CDR3, the DNA is TGTGCCAGCAGCGCAAGCGGGGGGGTATCCGGGGAGCTGTTTTTT. Residues: CASSASGGVSGELFF. Together with reference TRBV2 and TRBJ2-2, the CDR3 gives the full variable domain: EPEVTQTPSHQVTQMGQEVILRCVPISNHLYFYWYRQILGQKVEFLVSFYNNEISEKSEIFDDQFSVERPDGSNFTLKIRSTKLEDSAMYFCASSASGGVSGELFFGEGSRLTVL.

This chain connects TRBV5-1 to TRBJ2-3; tentatively, D is TRBD1 (5 bases). Looked up from germline, CDR1 is SGHRS and CDR2 is YFSETQ. With 2 bases removed from V and 2 bases from J, the gap between germline ends came to 12 bases. This CDR3 is built from 15 residues. The CDR3 DNA reads TGCGCCAGCAGCTTAAACAACAGGCCCACAGATACGCAGTATTTT. Its protein is CASSLNNRPTDTQYF.

V is TRBV10-3 and J is TRBJ1-6; 7 bases agree with TRBD1. V gave up 6 bases and J gave up 7 bases; unmatched junction bases: 6. CDR1 is ENHRY and CDR2 is SYGVKD in the germline V gene. This CDR3 contains 14 residues. The chain's CDR3 is CAIREGQLNSPLHF. The DNA for the CDR3 is TGTGCCATCAGGGAGGGACAGCTAAATTCACCCCTCCACTTT.

This chain connects TRBV16 to TRBJ1-3; 8 bases agree with TRBD1. V trimming: 0 bases; J trimming: 4 bases; junction bases outside the gene matches: 5. The germline V gene has CDR1 KGHSY and CDR2 FQNENV. This CDR3 region has 16 residues. Here the CDR3 DNA reads TGTGCCAGCAGCCAATCGGGACAGGACTGGGGAAACACCATATATTTT. Its translation: CASSQSGQDWGNTIYF.

The V and J genes are TRBV7-2 and TRBJ2-3; a weak D match, TRBD2 (5 bases). The length of the CDR3 is 13 residues. With 0 bases removed from V and 5 bases from J, the gap between germline ends came to 6 bases. Germline loops: CDR1 SGHTA, CDR2 FQGNSA. The CDR3 loop is CASSLARGDTQYF. The CDR3 region has the DNA TGTGCCAGCAGCTTAGCCCGGGGAGATACGCAGTATTTT.

This clone was observed once. The CDR3 loop is CASSPIAGGRETQYF. The CDR3, as DNA: TGTGCCAGCAGTCCCATAGCGGGGGGCCGGGAGACCCAGTACTTC. This chain joins TRBV6-6 and TRBJ2-5, with 10 positions matching TRBD2. After removal of 5 bases from V and 5 bases from J, the junction contained 8 bases not matched to a gene. The CDR3 contains 15 residues. Germline V gene sequence: CDR1 MNHNY, CDR2 SVGAGI (reference sequence).